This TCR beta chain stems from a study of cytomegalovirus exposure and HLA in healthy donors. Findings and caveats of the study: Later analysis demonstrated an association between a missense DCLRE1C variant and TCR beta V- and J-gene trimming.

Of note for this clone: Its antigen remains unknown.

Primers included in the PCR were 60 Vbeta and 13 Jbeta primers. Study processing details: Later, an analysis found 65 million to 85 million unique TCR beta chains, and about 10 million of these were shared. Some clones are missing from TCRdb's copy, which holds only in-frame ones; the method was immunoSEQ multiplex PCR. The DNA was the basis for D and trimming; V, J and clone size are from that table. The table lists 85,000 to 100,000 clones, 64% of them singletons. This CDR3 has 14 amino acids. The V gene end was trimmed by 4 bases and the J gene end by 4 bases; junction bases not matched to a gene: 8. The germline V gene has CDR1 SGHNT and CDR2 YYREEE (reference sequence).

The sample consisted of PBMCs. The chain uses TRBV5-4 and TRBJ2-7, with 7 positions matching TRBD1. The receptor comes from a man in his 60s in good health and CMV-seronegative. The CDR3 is CASSRRDRFYEQYF. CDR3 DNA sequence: TGTGCCAGCAGCCGCCGGGACAGATTTTACGAGCAGTACTTC.